A single T cell receptor beta chain is shown here with its context. This clone was found once. Its antigen remains undetermined. Base qualities were left out, and no much larger clone turns up one base away. This entry comes from a study of CD8+ T cells in alopecia areata (dated by TCRdb to 2017 to 2018). Background for the entire study: The treated patients, all with moderate-to-severe alopecia areata, were enrolled in an open-label pilot trial of oral tofacitinib given at 5 to 10 mg twice daily. Patients received tofacitinib for 6 to 18 months and were then followed off drug for 6 months to check for delayed response and recurrence. Patients on tofacitinib were biopsied at baseline and after 4 and 24 weeks of treatment, and several of the patients also had a later scalp biopsy. Amplification of TCRbeta CDR3 regions was done by immunoSEQ multiplex PCR using 35 Vbeta forward primers and 13 Jbeta reverse primers. The study used high-throughput TCRbeta sequencing to examine T cell clonal expansion in alopecia areata, in both the C3H/HeJ mouse model and human patients. For the treated patients, the SALT score, which quantifies what percentage of scalp surface area is affected, served as the measure of disease severity. On the human side, TCRbeta sequencing was run on scalp tissue and on sorted CD4+ and CD8+ peripheral blood T cells from healthy controls and from alopecia areata patients with either patchy or totalis/universalis disease. Scalp clonality was compared among normal scalp (n=4), patchy alopecia areata scalp (n=8), and alopecia totalis/universalis scalp (n=8). RNA was extracted with the PAXgene miRNA kit for fixed scalp, the miRNeasy kit for PBMCs, and the RNeasy kit for mouse skin. Points the paper makes about the study in general: Tofacitinib significantly lowered scalp clonality and the number of expanded CD8+ clones among the top 100 scalp clones. Unlike mouse skin, which is dominated by gammadelta T cells, normal human skin has resident alphabeta T cells that are also sequenced, and this complicates analysis of the scalp TCR repertoire. Lesional scalp, especially in alopecia totalis/universalis, showed higher clonality and more expanded CD8+ clones than normal scalp, suggesting antigenic drive. During tofacitinib treatment, many expanded lesional clones stuck around in both scalp and blood, and this persistence may partly explain why relapse happens after treatment is stopped. Because the treated cohort was small and included a single nonresponder, larger studies are needed to assess links between baseline CD8+ expansion and response. Shared TCR sequences between patients were less evident than in mice, which may be partly attributable to HLA diversity in the patient population.

The protocol used for the library was the immunoSEQ multiplex PCR assay. RNA was extracted from all samples and reverse transcribed into cDNA as template for TCR sequencing. SuperScript III was used for first-strand cDNA synthesis, primed with a 2:1 mix of oligo-dT and random hexamers. A synthetic immune receptor repertoire was used to measure amplification bias, and any remaining bias was corrected computationally. In the authors' own workflow: Raw reads were preprocessed to remove errors, and CDR3 was defined according to IMGT conventions as the region from the conserved cysteine to phenylalanine. To get clonality, Shannon entropy was normalized by log2 of the number of productive unique TCRs and the result was subtracted from 1. Scalp TCRbeta sequences were cross-referenced with sorted blood CD4 and CD8 repertoires so that the CD4 or CD8 identity of scalp clones could be inferred. The immuneACCESS repertoire file appears here via TCRdb, limited to in-frame rearrangements. These files lack a portion of the clones; in checked studies, under half of the deficit traces to unresolved V genes, and the cause of the others is not known. That table is the source of V, J and clone size, and D and trimming were worked out from the DNA. Across this sample there are some 190,000 clones, with roughly 60% seen only once. The biggest ten clones account for 0.95% to 1.1% of the sample.

Per the germline V gene, SGHDT is the CDR1 and YYEEEE is the CDR2. The CDR3, from cysteine to phenylalanine, totals 15 residues. Here the CDR3 DNA is all that survives: 45 bases in frame from base 1. V is cut back by 4 bases and J by 5 bases, with 9 bases in the junction unmatched. According to the study, the label for this sample's time point signals: 20 to 30 weeks on oral tofacitinib. Per the publication, the treatment or condition label means: oral pan-JAK inhibitor, 5-10 mg twice daily. Lesional scalp punch biopsies and peripheral blood were obtained from alopecia areata patients. PBMCs were isolated by density centrifugation and stained for CD3, CD4 and CD8, after which CD4+ and CD8+ T cells were sorted on a FACSAria.

The source was CD4+ T cells sorted from blood, collected at week 24, from a patient treated with tofacitinib. This clonotype originated in a human donor with alopecia areata. The chain couples TRBV5-6 to TRBJ2-5, and 9 junctional nucleotides match TRBD2. In nucleotide form, the sequence is TGTGCCAGCAGCGCCGTCCTAGCGGGGATCGAGACCCAGTACTTC. Translated, it gives CASSAVLAGIETQYF.